A selection of T cell receptor beta chains follows, all from one sample in a study of blood T cell repertoires in COVID-19. Profiled with immunoSEQ multiplex PCR; TCRdb holds only in-frame clones, not every one. In the table there are some 160,000 clones, roughly 86% of which are singletons. What was sequenced was peripheral blood. The receptors shown here come from a woman at least 80 years old with COVID-19, enrolled during active disease. The CDR3 runs from the conserved cysteine through the conserved F or W. The order of the fields is J gene, V gene, clone size, D gene, CDR3 protein, CDR3 DNA. The D gene is left open where the match is weak. Part of the rows lack a size; the others show once, few, many or a class for expanded clones.

TRBJ1-1,TRBV19,few,TRBD1,CASSWDRGLGEAFF,TGTGCCAGTAGCTGGGACAGGGGGCTTGGTGAAGCTTTCTTT
TRBJ2-5,TRBV9,.,.,CASSIRASETQYF,TGTGCCAGCAGCATCAGGGCTTCGGAGACCCAGTACTTC
TRBJ1-1,TRBV21-1,once,.,CASSPFDTEAFF,TGTGCCAGCAGCCCTTTTGACACTGAAGCTTTCTTT
TRBJ2-2,TRBV3-1/TRBV3-2,.,TRBD2,CASSHRTSGNTGELFF,TGTGCCAGCAGCCACAGGACTAGCGGGAACACCGGGGAGCTGTTTTTT
TRBJ1-6,TRBV27,.,.,CASSYQAVSSPLHF,TGTGCCAGCAGTTATCAGGCCGTCAGTTCACCCCTCCACTTT
TRBJ1-1,TRBV5-1,.,TRBD1,CASSLEEGASEAFF,TGCGCCAGCAGCTTGGAGGAGGGGGCCTCTGAAGCTTTCTTT
TRBJ2-5,TRBV5-4,.,TRBD2,CASSESGRGYQETQYF,TGTGCCAGCAGCGAAAGCGGGAGGGGTTACCAAGAGACCCAGTACTTC
TRBJ1-3,TRBV28,.,.,CASSSLGNTIYF,TGTGCCAGCAGTTCTCTCGGAAACACCATATATTTT
TRBJ1-5,TRBV7-6,.,TRBD1,CASSMDRDQPQHF,TGTGCCAGCAGCATGGACAGGGATCAGCCCCAGCATTTT
TRBJ1-5,TRBV4-2,.,.,CASSQEAYSNQPQHF,TGTGCCAGCAGCCAAGAAGCTTATAGCAATCAGCCCCAGCATTTT
TRBJ2-7,TRBV9,.,.,CASSVSWESTEQYF,TGTGCCAGCAGCGTGAGCTGGGAGTCGACCGAGCAGTACTTC
TRBJ2-5,TRBV18,.,.,CASSPSRGSQETQYF,TGTGCCAGCTCACCATCGCGGGGATCCCAAGAGACCCAGTACTTC
TRBJ1-5,TRBV28,.,TRBD1,CASSSLSGTANQPQHF,TGTGCCAGCAGTTCCCTATCCGGGACAGCTAATCAGCCCCAGCATTTT